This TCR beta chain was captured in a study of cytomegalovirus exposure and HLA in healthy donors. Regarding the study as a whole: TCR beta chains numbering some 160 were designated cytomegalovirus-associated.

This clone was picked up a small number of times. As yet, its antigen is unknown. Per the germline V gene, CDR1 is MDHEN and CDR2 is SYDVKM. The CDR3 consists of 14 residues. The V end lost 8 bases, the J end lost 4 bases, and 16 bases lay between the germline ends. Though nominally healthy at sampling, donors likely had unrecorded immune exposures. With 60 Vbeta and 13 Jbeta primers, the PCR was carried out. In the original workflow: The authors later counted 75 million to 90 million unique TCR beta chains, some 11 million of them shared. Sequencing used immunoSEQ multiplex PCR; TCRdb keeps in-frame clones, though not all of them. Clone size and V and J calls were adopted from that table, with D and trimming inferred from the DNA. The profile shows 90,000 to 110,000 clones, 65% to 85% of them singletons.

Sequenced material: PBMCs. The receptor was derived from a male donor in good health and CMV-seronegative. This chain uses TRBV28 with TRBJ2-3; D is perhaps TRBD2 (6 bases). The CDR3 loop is CASFRREGADTQYF. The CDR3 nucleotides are TGTGCCAGCTTCCGGCGGGAAGGCGCAGATACGCAGTATTTT. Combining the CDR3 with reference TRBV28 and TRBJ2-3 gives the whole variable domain DVKVTQSSRYLVKRTGEKVFLECVQDMDHENMFWYRQDPGLGLRLIYFSYDVKMKEKGDIPEGYSVSREKKERFSLILESASTNQTSMYLCASFRREGADTQYFGPGTRLTVL.